The 23 T cell receptor beta chains given below trace back to one sample, sequenced in a study of long-term antiretroviral therapy in people with HIV. Sequencing relied on immunoSEQ assay v3.0, run at survey level. The method was immunoSEQ multiplex PCR; TCRdb's version includes in-frame clones alone and lacks a portion of them. This repertoire shows tens of thousands of clones, around 82% found once; its top ten account for over 10%. This specimen was unsorted PBMCs, taken 0.3 years after starting antiretroviral therapy. These receptors all come from a man younger than 35 with HIV.

The chain links TRBV5-1 to TRBJ2-3, with a tentative D call TRBD1 (5 bases). Germline V gene data show CDR1 as SGHRS and CDR2 as YFSETQ. V dropped 4 bases and J dropped 4 bases, with 16 bases sitting between them. There are 15 residues in the CDR3. The CDR3 DNA is TGCGCCAGCAGCGGTCAGGGTTTCTCTGCAGATACGCAGTATTTT. It encodes CASSGQGFSADTQYF.

The chain employs TRBV7-9 and TRBJ1-2; TRBD1 matches 7 bases. Germline V gives CDR1 SEHNR, CDR2 FQNEAQ (reference sequence). There are 14 residues in the CDR3. The trim removed 7 bases at V and 4 bases at J, leaving 9 bases unmatched. CDR3 protein: CASTSIGQAYGYTF. The CDR3 DNA is TGTGCCAGCACCTCAATCGGACAGGCCTATGGCTACACCTTC.

The rearrangement joins TRBV4-1 to TRBJ1-2, with D unclear. The ends were cut back, 1 base at V and 2 bases at J, with 8 bases in the middle. In germline, CDR1 is MGHRA, CDR2 YSYEKL. The CDR3 loop spans 14 amino acids. CDR3 protein: CASSQVNQNYGYTF. The CDR3 nucleotides read TGCGCCAGCAGCCAAGTCAACCAGAACTATGGCTACACCTTC.

This sequence joins TRBV27 and TRBJ2-1, with 7 bases that match TRBD2. V dropped 7 bases and J dropped 6; count of bases not matched to a gene: 12. The CDR3 runs 15 residues. From germline, CDR1 is MNHEY and CDR2 SMNVEV (reference sequence). CDR3 bases: TGTGCCAGCAAACCAATAGAGGGACTACTCAATGAGCAGTTCTTC. It encodes CASKPIEGLLNEQFF.

The chain employs TRBV7-9 and TRBJ2-5; the match to TRBD1 covers 9 bases. The CDR3 has 19 amino acids. The V gene's germline CDR1 is SEHNR and CDR2 FQNEAQ (reference sequence). V trimming: 1 base; J trimming: 1 base; junction bases outside the gene matches: 13. The CDR3 sequence is CASSLDKGQGFGFQETQYF. The DNA for the CDR3 is TGTGCCAGCAGCTTAGATAAGGGACAGGGATTCGGTTTCCAAGAGACCCAGTACTTC.

The chain couples TRBV6-1 to TRBJ1-6, with D possibly matching TRBD1 (5 bases). This CDR3 has 14 amino acids. Germline values: CDR1 MNHNS, CDR2 SASEGT. The V end was cut by 1 base, the J end by 7 bases, with 8 bases between. Here the CDR3 DNA reads TGTGCCAGCAGTGAAGTGACAGAGAATTCACCCCTCCACTTT. Encoded protein: CASSEVTENSPLHF.

CDR3 sequence reads: CASSLVSEKLFF. Written as DNA, the CDR3 is TGTGCCAGCAGCTTAGTGAGTGAAAAACTGTTTTTT. J is TRBJ1-4 and V is TRBV7-2; D not resolved. The ends were cut back, 1 base at V and 7 bases at J, with 4 bases in the middle. The CDR3 sequence is 12 residues long. The germline gives CDR1 SGHTA, CDR2 FQGNSA. Together with reference TRBV7-2 and TRBJ1-4, the CDR3 gives the full variable domain: GAGVSQSPSNKVTEKGKDVELRCDPISGHTALYWYRQSLGQGLEFLIYFQGNSAPDKSGLPSDRFSAERTGGSVSTLTIQRTQQEDSAVYLCASSLVSEKLFFGSGTQLSVL.

The V gene is TRBV27, the J gene TRBJ2-2; TRBD1 aligns across 7 bases. In germline, CDR1 is MNHEY, CDR2 SMNVEV (reference sequence). The CDR3 length is 14 residues. V was pared by 6 bases and J by 1 base, with 2 bases of the junction left unmatched. The CDR3 sequence: CASSGTVNTGELFF. The CDR3 nucleotides are TGTGCCAGCAGCGGGACAGTGAACACCGGGGAGCTGTTTTTT.

The chain has TRBV5-6 and TRBJ2-1; 7 nucleotides line up with TRBD2. CDR3 size: 15 residues. The germline V gene has CDR1 SGHDT and CDR2 YYEEEE. Trimming cost V 4 bases and J 0 bases; bases outside gene matches: 4. This CDR3 reads CASSPGTNSYNEQFF. The CDR3 DNA sequence: TGTGCCAGCAGCCCCGGGACTAACTCCTACAATGAGCAGTTCTTC.

This clone was picked up one time. For the CDR3, the DNA is TGTGCCAGCAGCAAAGGGGCAGAAGGGGGCTACACCTTC. This codes for CASSKGAEGGYTF. This rearrangement joins TRBV21-1 to TRBJ1-2. TRBV21-1 constitutes a pseudogene. This CDR3 has 13 residues.

This clone was observed a handful of times. The J gene is TRBJ1-2, the V gene TRBV7-2, with D tentatively TRBD1 (5 bases). The CDR3 is 14 amino acids. Per germline, CDR1 SGHTA and CDR2 FQGNSA. Trimming shortened V by 0 bases and J by 8 bases, and 13 bases separated the two germline ends. This CDR3 reads CASSLAVQGRGYTF. CDR3 nucleotides: TGTGCCAGCAGCTTAGCGGTCCAGGGCCGGGGCTACACCTTC.

The chain couples TRBV19 to TRBJ1-4; D is unresolved. The CDR3 has 14 amino acids. Germline V gene lookup returns CDR1 LNHDA and CDR2 SQIVND (reference sequence). The ends were cut back, 3 bases at V and 4 bases at J, with 9 bases in the middle. In DNA, the CDR3 is TGTGCCAGTAGTATCAGGAGGTTTAATGAAAAACTGTTTTTT. Its protein is CASSIRRFNEKLFF.

V gene TRBV18 combines with J gene TRBJ1-5; 10 positions match TRBD1. The V gene's germline CDR1 is KGHSH and CDR2 LQKENI. V was pared by 3 bases and J by 5 bases, with 4 bases of the junction left unmatched. There are 15 residues in the CDR3. The DNA of the CDR3 is TGTGCCAGCTCACCGACAGGGGGCCGCGATCAGCCCCAGCATTTT. Residues: CASSPTGGRDQPQHF.

V gene TRBV19 combines with J gene TRBJ2-7; 8 nucleotides align to TRBD2. With V trimmed by 5 bases and J by 6 bases, 9 bases remained unmatched. The CDR3 spans 14 residues. Germline values: CDR1 LNHDA, CDR2 SQIVND (reference sequence). CDR3 sequence (DNA): TGTGCCAGTAGTGCCCAAGGACGGGGGGGCGAGCAGTACTTC. Translation gives CASSAQGRGGEQYF.

The chain is built from TRBV5-1 and TRBJ1-3; D might be TRBD1 (5 bases). Deletions cut 4 bases from V and 0 bases from J, with 8 bases between. From germline, CDR1 is SGHRS and CDR2 YFSETQ. The CDR3 covers 14 residues. CDR3 region: CASSADSSGNTIYF. The CDR3 DNA sequence: TGCGCCAGCAGCGCCGACAGCTCTGGAAACACCATATATTTT.

The genes are TRBV2 and TRBJ1-4; TRBD1 is a possible D gene (6 bases). V was pared by 6 bases and J by 1 base, with 6 bases between. The CDR3 runs 13 residues. The germline V gene encodes CDR1 SNHLY and CDR2 FYNNEI. The DNA of the CDR3 is TGTGCCAGCAGCAGGGGAACTAATGAAAAACTGTTTTTT. Its translation is CASSRGTNEKLFF.

This clone appeared once. The rearrangement links TRBV19 to TRBJ2-7; 9 bases are a match to TRBD1. The V segment lost 6 bases and the J segment 0 bases; nucleotides outside the gene matches: 6. The CDR3 loop spans 15 amino acids. Germline-derived CDR1 and CDR2 are LNHDA and SQIVND (reference sequence). The CDR3 nucleotides are TGTGCCAGTAGGCCGGGACAGGGAGGCTCCTACGAGCAGTACTTC. This translates into CASRPGQGGSYEQYF.

The chain recombines TRBV6-6 with TRBJ1-1, with D possibly being TRBD1 (6 bases). V lost 7 bases, J lost 2 bases, and 17 bases lay in between. CDR3 size: 15 residues. Per germline, CDR1 MNHNY and CDR2 SVGAGI (reference sequence). The CDR3, as DNA: TGTGCCAGCATCATACCCGCAGGGGCCAACACTGAAGCTTTCTTT. Protein product: CASIIPAGANTEAFF.

The chain joins TRBV28 to TRBJ1-1; D is unresolved. The CDR3 is 13 amino acids. Germline V gene lookup returns CDR1 MDHEN and CDR2 SYDVKM. The V gene lost 2 bases and the J gene lost 4 bases, with 8 bases spanning the gap. CDR3 sequence reads: CASSLRDATEAFF. The DNA of the CDR3 is TGTGCCAGCAGTTTAAGGGATGCCACTGAAGCTTTCTTT.

This clone appeared a few times. The rearrangement links TRBV4-2 to TRBJ2-6; no reliable D call. The V end was cut by 0 bases, the J end by 0 bases, with 3 bases between. Germline V gene sequence: CDR1 LGHNA, CDR2 YNFKEQ. This CDR3 has 15 amino acids. CDR3 nucleotides: TGTGCCAGCAGCCAAGACAACTCTGGGGCCAACGTCCTGACTTTC. This encodes CASSQDNSGANVLTF.

J is TRBJ2-3 and V is TRBV11-2; D not certain. CDR1 and CDR2 (germline): SGHAT, FQNNGV. V lost 1 base and J 2 bases, leaving 13 bases between the germline ends. The CDR3 extends over 16 amino acids. The CDR3 DNA reads TGTGCCAGCAGCTTAGGGCTTTCGTCCCCCACAGATACGCAGTATTTT. The encoded protein is CASSLGLSSPTDTQYF.

The chain has TRBV7-2 and TRBJ2-5; tentative D call: TRBD1 (7 bases). The CDR3 is 14 amino acids. Germline values: CDR1 SGHTA, CDR2 FQGNSA. The V end lost 3 bases, the J end lost 5 bases, and 13 bases lay between the germline ends. DNA for the CDR3: TGTGCCAGCAGCTTTCAGGGGGGAAGGGAGACCCAGTACTTC. Translation gives CASSFQGGRETQYF.

This clone is a singleton in its sample. V is TRBV29-1 and J is TRBJ2-1, with a weak D call TRBD2 (6 bases). V lost 6 bases to trimming and J lost 6 bases, with 15 bases between them. Germline lookup yields CDR1 SQVTM and CDR2 ANQGSEA. The CDR3 length is 13 residues. The CDR3 here is CSVTRTNGNEQFF. The CDR3 coding sequence is TGCAGCGTAACTAGGACTAATGGCAATGAGCAGTTCTTC.